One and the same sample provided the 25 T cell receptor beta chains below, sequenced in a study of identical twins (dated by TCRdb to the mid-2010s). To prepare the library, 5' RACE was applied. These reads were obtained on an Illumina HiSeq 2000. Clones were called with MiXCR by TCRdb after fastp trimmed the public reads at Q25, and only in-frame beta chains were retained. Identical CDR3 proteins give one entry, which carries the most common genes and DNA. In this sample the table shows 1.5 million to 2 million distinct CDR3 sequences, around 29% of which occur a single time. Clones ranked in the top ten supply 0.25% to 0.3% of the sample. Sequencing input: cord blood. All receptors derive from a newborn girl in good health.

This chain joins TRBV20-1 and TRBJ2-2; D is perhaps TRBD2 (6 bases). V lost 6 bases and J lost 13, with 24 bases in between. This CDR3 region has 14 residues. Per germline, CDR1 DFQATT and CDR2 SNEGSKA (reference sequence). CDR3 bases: TGCAGTGCCACAGACGCAACTAGATACGGGAGGCTGTTTTTT. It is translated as CSATDATRYGRLFF.

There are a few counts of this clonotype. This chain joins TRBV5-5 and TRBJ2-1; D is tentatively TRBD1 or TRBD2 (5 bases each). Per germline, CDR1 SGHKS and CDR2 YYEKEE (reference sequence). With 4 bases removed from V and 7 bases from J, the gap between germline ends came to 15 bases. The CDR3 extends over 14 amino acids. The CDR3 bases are TGTGCCAGCAGCCTCGGGACCCCCGGGAATGAGCAGTTCTTC. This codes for CASSLGTPGNEQFF.

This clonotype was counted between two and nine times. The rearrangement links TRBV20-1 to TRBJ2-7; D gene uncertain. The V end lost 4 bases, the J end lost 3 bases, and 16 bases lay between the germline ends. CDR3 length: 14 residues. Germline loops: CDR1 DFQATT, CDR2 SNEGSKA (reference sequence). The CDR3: CSAKSSSGFYEQYF. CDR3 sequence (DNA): TGCAGTGCTAAATCTTCGTCGGGCTTCTACGAGCAGTACTTC.

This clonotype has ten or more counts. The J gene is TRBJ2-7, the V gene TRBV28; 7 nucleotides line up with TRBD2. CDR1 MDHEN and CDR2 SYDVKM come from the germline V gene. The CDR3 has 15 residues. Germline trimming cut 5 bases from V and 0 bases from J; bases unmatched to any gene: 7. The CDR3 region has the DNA TGTGCCAGCAGTCTCCAGACTAGCAACTCCTACGAGCAGTACTTC. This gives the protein CASSLQTSNSYEQYF. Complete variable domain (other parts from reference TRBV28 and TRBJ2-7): DVKVTQSSRYLVKRTGEKVFLECVQDMDHENMFWYRQDPGLGLRLIYFSYDVKMKEKGDIPEGYSVSREKKERFSLILESASTNQTSMYLCASSLQTSNSYEQYFGPGTRLTVT.

The CDR3 coding sequence is TGTGCCAGCAGCTTAGCCAACAGGGGCCGCAATTCACCCCTCCACTTT. The encoded protein is CASSLANRGRNSPLHF. The rearrangement links TRBV7-8 to TRBJ1-6, with TRBD1 matching 7 bases. Looked up from germline, CDR1 is SGHVS and CDR2 is FQNEAQ. CDR3 length: 16 residues. V shed 0 bases and J 7 bases; nucleotides not matched to a gene: 6.

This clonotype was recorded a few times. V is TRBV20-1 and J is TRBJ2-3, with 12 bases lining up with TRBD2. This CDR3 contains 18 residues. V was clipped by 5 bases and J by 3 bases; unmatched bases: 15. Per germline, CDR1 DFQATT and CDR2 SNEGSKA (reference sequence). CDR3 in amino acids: CSAPTSGGILLLTDTQYF. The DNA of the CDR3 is TGCAGTGCTCCCACTAGCGGGGGGATACTTTTACTGACAGATACGCAGTATTTT.

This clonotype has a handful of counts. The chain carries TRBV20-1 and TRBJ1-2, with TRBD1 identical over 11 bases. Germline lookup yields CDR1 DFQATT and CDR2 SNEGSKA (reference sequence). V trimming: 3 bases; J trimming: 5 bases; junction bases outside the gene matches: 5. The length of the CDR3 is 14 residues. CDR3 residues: CSASRTGGRYGYTF. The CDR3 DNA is TGCAGTGCTAGTCGGACAGGGGGCAGGTATGGCTACACCTTC.

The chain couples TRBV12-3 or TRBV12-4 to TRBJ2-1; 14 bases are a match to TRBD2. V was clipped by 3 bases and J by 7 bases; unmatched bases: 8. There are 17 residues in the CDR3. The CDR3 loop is CASSFGGLAGAGNEQFF. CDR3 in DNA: TGTGCCAGCAGTTTTGGGGGACTAGCGGGAGCCGGGAATGAGCAGTTCTTC.

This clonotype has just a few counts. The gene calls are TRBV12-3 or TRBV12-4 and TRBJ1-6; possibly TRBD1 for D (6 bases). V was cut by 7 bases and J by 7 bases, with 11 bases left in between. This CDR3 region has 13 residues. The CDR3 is CASTWTDNSPLHF. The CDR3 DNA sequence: TGTGCCAGCACCTGGACAGACAATTCACCCCTCCACTTT.

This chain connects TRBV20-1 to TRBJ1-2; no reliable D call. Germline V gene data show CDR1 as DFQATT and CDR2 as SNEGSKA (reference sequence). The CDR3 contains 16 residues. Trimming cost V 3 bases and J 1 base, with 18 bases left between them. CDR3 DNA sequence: TGCAGTGCTAGCTCCCCGAGGGCGGACCATAACTATGGCTACACCTTC. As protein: CSASSPRADHNYGYTF.

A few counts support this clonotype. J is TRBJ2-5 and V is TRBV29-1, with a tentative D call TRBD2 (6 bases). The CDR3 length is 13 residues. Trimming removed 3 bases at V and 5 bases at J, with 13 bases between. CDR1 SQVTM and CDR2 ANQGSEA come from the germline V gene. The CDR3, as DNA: TGCAGCGTTGAGGGTCTAGCGTGGGAGACCCAGTACTTC. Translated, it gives CSVEGLAWETQYF.

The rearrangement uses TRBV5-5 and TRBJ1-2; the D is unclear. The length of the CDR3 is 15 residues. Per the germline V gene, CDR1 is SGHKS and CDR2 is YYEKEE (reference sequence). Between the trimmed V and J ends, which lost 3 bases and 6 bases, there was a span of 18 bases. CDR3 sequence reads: CASSSSHGRTDGYTF. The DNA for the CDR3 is TGTGCCAGCAGCTCTTCCCACGGGAGGACGGATGGCTACACCTTC.

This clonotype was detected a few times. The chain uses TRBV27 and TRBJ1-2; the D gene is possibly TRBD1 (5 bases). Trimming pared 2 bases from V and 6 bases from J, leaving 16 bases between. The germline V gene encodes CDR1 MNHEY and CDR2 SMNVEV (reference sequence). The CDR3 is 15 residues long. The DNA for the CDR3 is TGTGCCAGCAGTTTAGGGGGGGGAGAGGTGGATGGCTACACCTTC. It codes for CASSLGGGEVDGYTF.

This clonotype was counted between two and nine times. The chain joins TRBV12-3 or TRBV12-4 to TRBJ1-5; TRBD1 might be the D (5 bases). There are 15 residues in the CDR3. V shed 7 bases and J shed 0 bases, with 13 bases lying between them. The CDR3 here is CASTPGGYSNQPQHF. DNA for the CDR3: TGTGCCAGCACCCCCGGGGGATATAGCAATCAGCCCCAGCATTTT.

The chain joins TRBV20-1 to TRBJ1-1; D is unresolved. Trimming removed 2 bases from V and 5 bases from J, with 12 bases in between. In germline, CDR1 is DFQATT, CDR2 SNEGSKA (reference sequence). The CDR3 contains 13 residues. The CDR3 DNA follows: TGCAGTGCTAGACAGGTCGGGAGGACTGAAGCTTTCTTT. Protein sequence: CSARQVGRTEAFF.

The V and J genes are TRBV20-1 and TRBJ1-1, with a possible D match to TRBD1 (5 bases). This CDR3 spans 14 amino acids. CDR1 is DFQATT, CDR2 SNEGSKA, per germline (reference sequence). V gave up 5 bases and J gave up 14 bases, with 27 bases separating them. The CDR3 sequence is CSAPGLVGDDEQFF. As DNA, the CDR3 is TGCAGTGCTCCCGGACTAGTGGGGGACGATGAGCAGTTCTTT.

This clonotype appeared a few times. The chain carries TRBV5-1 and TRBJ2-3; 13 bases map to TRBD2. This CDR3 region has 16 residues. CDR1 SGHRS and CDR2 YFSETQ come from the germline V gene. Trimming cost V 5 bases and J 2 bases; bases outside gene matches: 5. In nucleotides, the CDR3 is TGCGCCAGCAGGGAAGGGACTAGCGGGAACACAGATACGCAGTATTTT. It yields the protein CASREGTSGNTDTQYF.

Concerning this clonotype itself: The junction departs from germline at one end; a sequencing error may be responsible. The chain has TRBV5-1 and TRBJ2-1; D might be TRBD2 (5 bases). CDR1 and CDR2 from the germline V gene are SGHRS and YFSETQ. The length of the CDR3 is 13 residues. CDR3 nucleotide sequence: TGCGTCAGCAGCTTGGCTAGCCAAGATGAGCAGTTCTTC. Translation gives CVSSLASQDEQFF. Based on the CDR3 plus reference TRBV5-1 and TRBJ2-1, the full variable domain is KAGVTQTPRYLIKTRGQQVTLSCSPISGHRSVSWYQQTPGQGLQFLFEYFSETQRNKGNFPGRFSGRQFSNSRSEMNVSTLELGDSALYLCVSSLASQDEQFFGPGTRLTVL.

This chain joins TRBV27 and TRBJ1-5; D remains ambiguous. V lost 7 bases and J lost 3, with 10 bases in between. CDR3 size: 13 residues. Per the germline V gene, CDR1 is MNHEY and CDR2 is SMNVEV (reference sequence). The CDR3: CASIGRSNQPQHF. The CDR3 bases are TGTGCCAGCATAGGACGGTCCAATCAGCCCCAGCATTTT.

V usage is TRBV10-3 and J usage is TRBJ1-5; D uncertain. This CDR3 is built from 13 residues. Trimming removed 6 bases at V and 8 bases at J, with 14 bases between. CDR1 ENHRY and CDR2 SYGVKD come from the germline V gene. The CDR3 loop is CAIRVNIGEPQHF. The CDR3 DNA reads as TGTGCCATCAGGGTTAACATCGGGGAGCCCCAGCATTTT.

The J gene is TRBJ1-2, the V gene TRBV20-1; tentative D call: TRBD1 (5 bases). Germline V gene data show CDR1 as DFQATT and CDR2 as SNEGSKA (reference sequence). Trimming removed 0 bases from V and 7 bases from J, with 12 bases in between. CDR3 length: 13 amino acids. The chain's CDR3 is CSARDLEGPGYTF. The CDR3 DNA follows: TGCAGTGCTAGAGATCTGGAGGGGCCTGGCTACACCTTC.

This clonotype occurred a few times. The CDR3 nucleotides read TGTGCCAGCAGCCCACAGGGAGACGCAACTAATGAAAAACTGTTTTTT. This encodes CASSPQGDATNEKLFF. The chain is built from TRBV11-2 and TRBJ1-4; D may be TRBD1 (6 bases). The CDR3 is 16 amino acids. Trimming left V 5 bases short and J 0 bases short, with 13 bases between. Germline CDR1 and CDR2: SGHAT and FQNNGV.

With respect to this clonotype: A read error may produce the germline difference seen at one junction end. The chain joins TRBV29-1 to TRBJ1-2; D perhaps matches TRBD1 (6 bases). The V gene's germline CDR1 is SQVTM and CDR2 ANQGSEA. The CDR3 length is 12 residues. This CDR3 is CSVGQNNYGYIF. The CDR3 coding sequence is TGCAGCGTGGGACAAAATAACTATGGCTACATCTTC.

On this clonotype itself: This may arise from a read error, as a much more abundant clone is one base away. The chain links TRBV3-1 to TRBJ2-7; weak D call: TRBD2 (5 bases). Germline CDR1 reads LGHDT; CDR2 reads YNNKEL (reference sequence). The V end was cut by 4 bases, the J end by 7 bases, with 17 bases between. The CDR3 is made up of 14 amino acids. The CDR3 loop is CASSRSSSYNEQYF. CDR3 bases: TGTGCCAGCAGCCGATCTAGCTCCTACAATGAGCAGTACTTC.

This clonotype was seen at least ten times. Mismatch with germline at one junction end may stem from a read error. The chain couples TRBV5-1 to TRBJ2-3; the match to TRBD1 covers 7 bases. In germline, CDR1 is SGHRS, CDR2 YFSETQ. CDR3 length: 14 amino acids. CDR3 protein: CASSSGTATDTQYF. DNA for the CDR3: TGTGCCAGCAGCTCCGGGACAGCCACAGATACGCAGTATTTT.